This T cell receptor (beta chain) came from a study of CD8 T cells in Susac syndrome. When the RNA was reverse transcribed, random hexamers were used with an input of about 0.5 to 1 ug. A multiplex approach, immunoSEQ multiplex PCR, amplified TCR beta CDR3 across 54 Vbeta and 13 Jbeta. TCRdb recomputed calls from the immunoSEQ multiplex PCR reads with MiXCR, one row per CDR3 protein. This sample yields 250,000 to 300,000 distinct CDR3 sequences, of which over 75% are seen a single time; around 0.18% belongs to the top ten. Study conclusions and caveats: As acknowledged by the study, its TCR sequencing and HLA analysis included a relatively small number of individuals.

Germline lookup yields CDR1 SSHAT and CDR2 FNYEAQ (reference sequence). The CDR3 is 16 residues long. Sequencing of TCR beta drew on CD8+ and CD4+ T cells from blood. Each multiple sclerosis control was a treatment-naive patient with relapsing-remitting disease that was either stable or active. A word on this clonotype: Its cognate antigen is unknown. A junction boundary mismatches the germline segment, possibly from a read error.

The sequencing input was CD8+ T cells from PBMCs. This receptor was taken from a human donor with multiple sclerosis. V gene TRBV7-7 combines with J gene TRBJ2-2, with 7 bases aligning to TRBD1. CDR3 sequence: CASSLDREIFTGELFF. CDR3 sequence (DNA): TGTGCTAGCAGCCTCGACAGGGAAATCTTCACCGGGGAGCTGTTTTTT.